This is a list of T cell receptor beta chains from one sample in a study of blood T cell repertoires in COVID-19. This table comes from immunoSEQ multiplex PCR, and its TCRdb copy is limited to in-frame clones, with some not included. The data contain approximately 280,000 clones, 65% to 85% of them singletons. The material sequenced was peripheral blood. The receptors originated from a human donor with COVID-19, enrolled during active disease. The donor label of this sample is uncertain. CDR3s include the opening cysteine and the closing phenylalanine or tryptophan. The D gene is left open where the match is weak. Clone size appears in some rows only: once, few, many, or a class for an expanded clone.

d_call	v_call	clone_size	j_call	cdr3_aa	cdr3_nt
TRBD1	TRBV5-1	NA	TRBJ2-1	CASSLTDRSSYNEQFF	TGCGCCAGCAGCCTAACGGACAGGAGCTCCTACAATGAGCAGTTCTTC
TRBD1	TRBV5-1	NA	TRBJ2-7	CASSTTGTGSYEQYF	TGCGCCAGCAGCACGACCGGGACAGGCTCCTACGAGCAGTACTTC
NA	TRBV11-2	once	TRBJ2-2	CASSLRGTGELFF	TGTGCCAGCAGCCTTAGGGGGACCGGGGAGCTGTTTTTT
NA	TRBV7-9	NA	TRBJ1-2	CASSLDTSPYGYTF	TGTGCCAGCAGCCTGGACACCAGCCCCTATGGCTACACCTTC
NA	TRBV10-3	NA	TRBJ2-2	CATLVTGTFDGGELFF	TGTGCCACCTTGGTGACCGGGACTTTCGACGGCGGGGAGCTGTTTTTT
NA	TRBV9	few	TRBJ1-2	CASSVGSGADYGYTF	TGTGCCAGCAGCGTAGGATCCGGAGCTGACTATGGCTACACCTTC
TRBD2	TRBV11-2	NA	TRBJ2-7	CASSLDQLAGGREQYF	TGTGCCAGCAGCTTAGATCAACTAGCGGGAGGGCGTGAGCAGTACTTC
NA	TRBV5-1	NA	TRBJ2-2	CASSLEGLTGELFF	TGCGCCAGCAGCTTGGAAGGACTCACCGGGGAGCTGTTTTTT
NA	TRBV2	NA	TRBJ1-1	CASSEVRGRATEAFF	TGTGCCAGCAGTGAAGTAAGAGGGCGTGCGACTGAAGCTTTCTTT
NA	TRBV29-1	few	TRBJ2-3	CSVGQASTDTQYF	TGCAGCGTTGGGCAGGCGAGCACAGATACGCAGTATTTT
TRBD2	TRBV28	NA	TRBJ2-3	CASSYPLAGGTDTQYF	TGTGCCAGCAGTTACCCTTTGGCGGGGGGCACAGATACGCAGTATTTT
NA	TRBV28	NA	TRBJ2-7	CASHWTATGEQYF	TGTGCCAGCCATTGGACAGCTACGGGTGAGCAGTACTTC
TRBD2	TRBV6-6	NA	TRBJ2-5	CASSFGVAGNQETQYF	TGTGCCAGCAGTTTCGGGGTAGCGGGGAACCAAGAGACCCAGTACTTC
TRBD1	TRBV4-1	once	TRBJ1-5	CASSQAGTGDQPQHF	TGCGCCAGCAGCCAAGCCGGGACAGGGGATCAGCCCCAGCATTTT
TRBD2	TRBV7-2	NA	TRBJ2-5	CASSQGLGGETQYF	TGTGCCAGCAGCCAGGGACTAGGGGGGGAGACCCAGTACTTC
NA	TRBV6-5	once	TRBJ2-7	CASTITPGAGEQYF	TGTGCCAGCACTATAACTCCGGGAGCGGGCGAGCAGTACTTC
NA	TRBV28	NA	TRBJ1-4	CASSDFTDRSNEKLFF	TGTGCCAGCAGTGACTTTACCGACAGATCTAATGAAAAACTGTTTTTT
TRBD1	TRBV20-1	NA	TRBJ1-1	CSSYKGAHAFF	TGCAGTTCCTACAAGGGGGCCCATGCTTTCTTT
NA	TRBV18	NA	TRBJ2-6	CASSPTPGSSGANVLTF	TGTGCCAGCTCACCAACTCCGGGAAGCTCTGGGGCCAACGTCCTGACTTTC
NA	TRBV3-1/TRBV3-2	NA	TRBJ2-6	CASTVDRSGANVLTF	TGTGCCAGCACCGTCGACAGGTCTGGGGCCAACGTCCTGACTTTC
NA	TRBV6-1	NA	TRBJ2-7	CASSEFPGRSYEQYF	TGTGCCAGCAGTGAATTCCCAGGTCGTTCCTACGAGCAGTACTTC
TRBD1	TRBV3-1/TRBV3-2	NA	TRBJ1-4	CASSQEYRGQKLFF	TGTGCCAGCAGCCAAGAGTACAGGGGACAAAAACTGTTTTTT
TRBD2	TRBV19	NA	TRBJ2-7	CATTPGLAGGHEQYF	TGTGCCACCACCCCGGGACTAGCGGGAGGCCACGAGCAGTACTTC
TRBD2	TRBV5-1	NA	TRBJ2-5	CASSLVVAGVETQYF	TGCGCCAGCAGCTTGGTAGTAGCGGGAGTAGAGACCCAGTACTTC